The 27 T cell receptor beta chains listed next were all sequenced from one sample in a study of HIV-infected patients and healthy controls. No cell fractionation was done, so the repertoire covers all unsorted peripheral blood T cells. cDNA was made from about 480 ng RNA using alpha and beta constant primers. Alpha and beta chain libraries were made separately by chain-specific third strand synthesis with multiplexing indices. Each CDR3 protein gets one entry after TCRdb re-called the 5' RACE reads with MiXCR. The sample has roughly 10,000 distinct CDR3 sequences; roughly 8% are singletons. Sample: blood. The source of these receptors is an adult in good health.

This clonotype is medium-sized by share. This rearrangement joins TRBV13 to TRBJ2-3; TRBD2 matches 11 bases. Unmatched junction bases numbered 6, after V lost 3 bases and J lost 4 bases. The germline CDR1 and CDR2 sequences are PRHDT and FYEKMQ (reference sequence). The CDR3 is made up of 16 amino acids. CDR3: CASSFFGTSGADTQYF. The CDR3 DNA reads as TGTGCCAGCAGCTTCTTCGGGACTAGCGGTGCAGATACGCAGTATTTT. Full variable domain (rest looked up from reference TRBV13 and TRBJ2-3): AAGVIQSPRHLIKEKRETATLKCYPIPRHDTVYWYQQGPGQDPQFLISFYEKMQSDKGSIPDRFSAQQFSDYHSELNMSSLELGDSALYFCASSFFGTSGADTQYFGPGTRLTVL.

In its sample, this clonotype ranks as medium-sized. V usage is TRBV5-1 and J usage is TRBJ2-5; D not certain. The germline gives CDR1 SGHRS, CDR2 YFSETQ. The CDR3 length is 16 residues. V was clipped by 3 bases and J by 5 bases, with 20 bases between them. CDR3 loop: CASSYDPYRRSETQYF. The CDR3, as DNA: TGCGCCAGCAGCTATGACCCATATAGGAGATCCGAGACCCAGTACTTC.

This clonotype was seen many times. This chain links TRBV28 with TRBJ2-3; TRBD2 agrees at 8 bases. The CDR3 sequence is 17 residues long. Germline V gives CDR1 MDHEN, CDR2 SYDVKM. With V trimmed by 6 bases and J by 4 bases, 15 bases remained unmatched. CDR3 amino acids: CASRPRDYGRGADTQYF. CDR3 nucleotides: TGTGCCAGCAGGCCACGAGACTACGGGAGGGGCGCAGATACGCAGTATTTT. Full variable domain (missing parts from reference TRBV28 and TRBJ2-3): DVKVTQSSRYLVKRTGEKVFLECVQDMDHENMFWYRQDPGLGLRLIYFSYDVKMKEKGDIPEGYSVSREKKERFSLILESASTNQTSMYLCASRPRDYGRGADTQYFGPGTRLTVL.

By sample fraction, this clonotype is medium-sized. The V and J genes are TRBV18 and TRBJ2-2; tentative D call: TRBD1 (5 bases). The CDR3 totals 15 residues. Germline loops: CDR1 KGHSH, CDR2 LQKENI. V was trimmed by 3 bases and J by 0 bases, leaving 8 bases between them. The CDR3 here is CASSPQQANTGELFF. The CDR3 coding sequence is TGTGCCAGCTCACCGCAACAGGCGAACACCGGGGAGCTGTTTTTT.

This clonotype was detected a few times. The V and J genes are TRBV7-9 and TRBJ1-1, with D possibly being TRBD1 (6 bases). Between the trimmed V and J ends, which lost 1 base and 10 bases, there was a span of 13 bases. Looked up from germline, CDR1 is SEHNR and CDR2 is FQNEAQ (reference sequence). The CDR3 contains 13 residues. CDR3 coding DNA: TGTGCCAGCAGCTTAGACCAGGGGACCTTAGCTTTCTTT. The encoded protein is CASSLDQGTLAFF.

By share of the sample, this clonotype is medium-sized. This sequence joins TRBV9 and TRBJ1-1; 11 bases line up with TRBD1. The germline gives CDR1 SGDLS, CDR2 YYNGEE. This CDR3 comprises 13 residues. V shed 0 bases and J 10 bases; nucleotides not matched to a gene: 2. CDR3 DNA sequence: TGTGCCAGCAGCGTAGCCGGGACAGGGGGAGCTTTCTTT. Its translation: CASSVAGTGGAFF.

This clonotype has ten or more counts. The DNA for the CDR3 is TGTGCCAGCAGCCAAGATGGGACAGACTTGAACACTGAAGCTTTCTTT. Translating gives CASSQDGTDLNTEAFF. The chain is built from TRBV3-1 and TRBJ1-1; TRBD1 matches at 7 bases. Germline CDR1 is LGHDT and CDR2 is YNNKEL (reference sequence). This CDR3 has 16 residues. Unmatched junction bases numbered 4, after V lost 0 bases and J lost 0 bases.

V is TRBV14 and J is TRBJ2-2; D might be TRBD1 or TRBD2, each matching 6 bases. The CDR3 runs to 16 residues. Trimming stripped 4 bases from V and 7 bases from J, with 19 bases between. Germline V lookup: CDR1 SGHDN, CDR2 FVKESK. The CDR3 DNA sequence: TGTGCCAGCAGCCCCTCGTGGGGGGCCTCGGTCGGGGAGCTGTTTTTT. It specifies CASSPSWGASVGELFF. Variable domain in full (rest from reference TRBV14 and TRBJ2-2): EAGVTQFPSHSVIEKGQTVTLRCDPISGHDNLYWYRRVMGKEIKFLLHFVKESKQDESGMPNNRFLAERTGGTYSTLKVQPAELEDSGVYFCASSPSWGASVGELFFGEGSRLTVL.

This clonotype came up many times. In DNA form, the CDR3 reads TGTGCCAGCAGCTTAGTAGGTAGCGGGACAGTCCCAACCAGGAATGAGCAGTTCTTC. Its translation: CASSLVGSGTVPTRNEQFF. The V gene is TRBV13, the J gene TRBJ2-1, with D possibly TRBD2 on 8 matching bases. The CDR3 is 19 residues long. Germline CDR1 PRHDT, CDR2 FYEKMQ (reference sequence). Trimming took 1 base from V and 7 from J, leaving 26 bases between them.

V usage is TRBV6-2 or TRBV6-3 and J usage is TRBJ2-2, with a tentative D call TRBD1 (6 bases). The CDR3 length is 16 residues. Germline V gene sequence: CDR1 MNHEY, CDR2 SVGEGT. The V gene lost 6 bases and the J gene lost 3 bases, with 17 bases spanning the gap. CDR3 sequence: CASSSGGRGYTGELFF. The CDR3 region has the DNA TGTGCCAGCAGCTCTGGTGGCAGGGGATACACCGGGGAGCTGTTTTTT.

This clonotype is medium-sized by share. The chain has TRBV20-1 and TRBJ1-5; no clear D. The CDR3 loop spans 11 amino acids. V was clipped by 4 bases and J by 3 bases, with 4 bases between them. CDR1 and CDR2 from the germline V gene are DFQATT and SNEGSKA (reference sequence). The CDR3 DNA reads TGCAGTGCTAAAGACAATCAGCCCCAGCATTTT. This encodes CSAKDNQPQHF.

This clonotype was seen ten or more times. This rearrangement joins TRBV7-3 to TRBJ2-2; D may correspond to TRBD1 or TRBD2 (6 bases each). CDR3 length: 15 amino acids. The V gene's germline CDR1 is SGHTA and CDR2 FQGTGA. V lost 1 base and J 2 bases, leaving 8 bases between the germline ends. CDR3 sequence: CASSLRGANTGELFF. The DNA of the CDR3 is TGTGCCAGCAGCTTAAGGGGGGCTAACACCGGGGAGCTGTTTTTT.

By frequency in the sample, this clonotype is medium-sized. This CDR3 reads CASSQKISYEQYF. CDR3 coding DNA: TGTGCCAGCAGCCAGAAGATCTCCTACGAGCAGTACTTC. The chain uses TRBV3-1 and TRBJ2-7; no reliable D call. This CDR3 has 13 amino acids. CDR1 is LGHDT, CDR2 YNNKEL, per germline (reference sequence). V lost 3 bases and J 0 bases, leaving 6 bases between the germline ends.

Ten or more counts support this clonotype. The chain combines TRBV28 with TRBJ2-1; 9 bases are a match to TRBD1. CDR3 length: 16 amino acids. Losses at the gene ends were 6 bases for V and 2 bases for J; bases not matched to a gene: 8. Looked up from germline, CDR1 is MDHEN and CDR2 is SYDVKM. Here the CDR3 DNA reads TGTGCCAGCAGCTTCAAGCGGGACAGGGCCTACAATGAGCAGTTCTTC. Protein: CASSFKRDRAYNEQFF.

This clonotype was picked up a small number of times. The chain links TRBV3-1 to TRBJ2-1, with D maybe TRBD2 (6 bases). This CDR3 is built from 16 residues. From germline, CDR1 is LGHDT and CDR2 YNNKEL (reference sequence). V was pared by 0 bases and J by 7 bases, with 16 bases between. CDR3 loop: CASSQDGSTLGNEQFF. DNA for the CDR3: TGTGCCAGCAGCCAAGACGGGAGCACCTTGGGAAATGAGCAGTTCTTC.

This clonotype is categorized as medium-sized. The chain carries TRBV27 and TRBJ1-1; no clear D gene. V was pared by 5 bases and J by 12 bases, with 19 bases between. There are 13 residues in the CDR3. The germline V gene encodes CDR1 MNHEY and CDR2 SMNVEV (reference sequence). In nucleotides, the CDR3 is TGTGCCAGCAGTCTCCCCGACAAACGGGAAACTTTCTTT. Its protein product is CASSLPDKRETFF.

This clonotype was counted only a few times. The chain's CDR3 is CASRGGQPNNEQFF. Written as DNA, the CDR3 is TGTGCCAGCAGGGGGGGACAGCCAAACAATGAGCAGTTCTTC. The chain has TRBV6-5 and TRBJ2-1, with D possibly matching TRBD1 (7 bases). Between the trimmed V and J ends, which lost 6 bases and 5 bases, there was a span of 14 bases. Germline V lookup: CDR1 MNHEY, CDR2 SVGAGI. The CDR3 has 14 amino acids.

This clonotype is labeled medium-sized (0.01 to 0.1%). This CDR3 reads CASSQEGTGASSDYEQYF. CDR3 nucleotide sequence: TGTGCCAGCAGCCAAGAGGGGACAGGGGCCTCATCTGACTACGAGCAGTACTTC. The V call is TRBV4-2, the J call TRBJ2-7; TRBD1 agrees at 10 bases. The CDR3 consists of 18 residues. V shed 0 bases and J 3 bases; nucleotides not matched to a gene: 11. Germline V gene sequence: CDR1 LGHNA, CDR2 YNFKEQ.

Relative to its sample, this clonotype is medium-sized. V usage is TRBV7-6 and J usage is TRBJ1-1; TRBD1 agrees at 8 bases. Per germline, CDR1 SGHVS and CDR2 FNYEAQ. The V segment lost 5 bases and the J segment 1 base; nucleotides outside the gene matches: 6. The CDR3 is made up of 15 amino acids. CDR3: CASSRTGSQNTEAFF. The CDR3 bases are TGTGCCAGCAGCAGGACAGGGTCCCAGAACACTGAAGCTTTCTTT. Full variable domain (rest looked up from reference TRBV7-6 and TRBJ1-1): GAGVSQSPRYKVTKRGQDVALRCDPISGHVSLYWYRQALGQGPEFLTYFNYEAQQDKSGLPNDRFSAERPEGSISTLTIQRTEQRDSAMYRCASSRTGSQNTEAFFGQGTRLTVV.

This clonotype was detected ten times or more. This chain uses TRBV5-4 with TRBJ1-1; D call uncertain. In germline, CDR1 is SGHNT, CDR2 YYREEE (reference sequence). This CDR3 spans 14 amino acids. V lost 0 bases to trimming and J lost 5 bases, with 11 bases between them. The CDR3 spells CASSLEGMETEAFF. As DNA, the CDR3 is TGTGCCAGCAGCTTGGAGGGCATGGAGACTGAAGCTTTCTTT.

There are many counts of this clonotype. This CDR3 reads CASSYQIGGGTHEQYF. CDR3 nucleotide sequence: TGTGCCAGCAGTTACCAAATCGGCGGAGGGACTCACGAGCAGTACTTC. The V and J genes are TRBV6-2 or TRBV6-3 and TRBJ2-7; D is possibly TRBD2 (6 bases). The V end lost 2 bases, the J end lost 5 bases, and 19 bases lay between the germline ends. This CDR3 contains 16 residues. CDR1 and CDR2 from the germline V gene are MNHEY and SVGEGT.

This clonotype was detected ten times or more. This chain joins TRBV7-2 and TRBJ2-2, with TRBD2 matching 10 bases. The CDR3 has 18 amino acids. Germline lookup yields CDR1 SGHTA and CDR2 FQGNSA. Trimming took 5 bases from V and 4 from J; bases not matched to a gene: 13. CDR3 sequence: CASSPAWASGSGTGELFF. The CDR3 nucleotides are TGTGCCAGCAGCCCGGCATGGGCTAGCGGGAGTGGCACCGGGGAGCTGTTTTTT.

In its sample, this clonotype was seen a few times. The genes are TRBV20-1 and TRBJ1-5; the D is unclear. CDR1 and CDR2 from the germline V gene are DFQATT and SNEGSKA (reference sequence). CDR3 length: 13 residues. The ends were cut back, 3 bases at V and 4 bases at J, with 10 bases in the middle. In DNA, the CDR3 is TGCAGTGCTAGGGGAAGGGAGAATCAGCCCCAGCATTTT. This encodes CSARGRENQPQHF.

This clonotype is medium-sized (0.01 to 0.1%) in the sample. The gene calls are TRBV30 and TRBJ2-3; D not resolved. The CDR3 sequence is 15 residues long. V lost 0 bases and J lost 6, with 16 bases in between. Germline CDR1 and CDR2: GTSNPN and SVGIG (reference sequence). CDR3 sequence reads: CAWSVMVASGDTQYF. CDR3 nucleotides: TGTGCCTGGAGTGTAATGGTGGCCTCCGGTGATACGCAGTATTTT.

This chain uses TRBV4-1 with TRBJ2-7; D may be TRBD2 (6 bases). The CDR3 consists of 16 residues. The germline CDR1 and CDR2 sequences are MGHRA and YSYEKL. V was trimmed by 1 base and J by 7 bases, leaving 20 bases between them. The chain's CDR3 is CASSQVGGRLALEQYF. The CDR3 DNA reads as TGCGCCAGCAGCCAAGTTGGGGGTCGGCTAGCGTTGGAGCAGTACTTC.

This clonotype is labeled medium-sized. This chain links TRBV29-1 with TRBJ2-3; D remains ambiguous. The V gene's germline CDR1 is SQVTM and CDR2 ANQGSEA. CDR3 size: 14 residues. The V and J ends lost 6 bases and 2 bases respectively, with 15 bases between them. This CDR3 reads CSVRVLSTTDTQYF. The CDR3 DNA reads TGCAGCGTAAGGGTCCTCTCTACCACAGATACGCAGTATTTT.

This clonotype is medium-sized (0.01 to 0.1%) by share. The chain carries TRBV6-9 and TRBJ2-3, with D perhaps assigned TRBD1 or TRBD2 (6 bases each). Trimming left V 6 bases short and J 3 bases short, with 19 bases between. The CDR3 is made up of 16 amino acids. The germline V gene encodes CDR1 MNHGY and CDR2 SVAAGI. The CDR3 reads CASSYRKRGPTDTQYF. The CDR3 nucleotides are TGTGCCAGCAGCTACAGGAAACGGGGGCCGACAGATACGCAGTATTTT.